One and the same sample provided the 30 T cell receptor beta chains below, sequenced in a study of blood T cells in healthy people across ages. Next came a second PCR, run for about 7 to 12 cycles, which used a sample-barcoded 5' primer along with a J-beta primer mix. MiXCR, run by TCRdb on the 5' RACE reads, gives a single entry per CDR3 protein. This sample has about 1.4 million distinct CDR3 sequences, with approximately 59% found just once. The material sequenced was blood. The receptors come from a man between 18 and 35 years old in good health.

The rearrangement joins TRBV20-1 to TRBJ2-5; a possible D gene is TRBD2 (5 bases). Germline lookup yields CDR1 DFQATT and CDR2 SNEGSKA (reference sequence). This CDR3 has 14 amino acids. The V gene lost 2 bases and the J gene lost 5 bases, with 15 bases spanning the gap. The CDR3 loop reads CSARMASWRETQYF. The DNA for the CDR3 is TGCAGTGCTAGAATGGCCAGTTGGAGGGAGACCCAGTACTTC.

CDR3 loop: CASNGEREAPKETQYF. The CDR3 nucleotides read TGTGCCAGCAACGGAGAGCGGGAGGCCCCTAAAGAGACCCAGTACTTC. This chain links TRBV7-9 with TRBJ2-5, with TRBD2 matching over 9 bases. Germline loops: CDR1 SEHNR, CDR2 FQNEAQ (reference sequence). V lost 7 bases to trimming and J lost 3 bases; unmatched junction nucleotides: 12. The CDR3 runs to 16 residues.

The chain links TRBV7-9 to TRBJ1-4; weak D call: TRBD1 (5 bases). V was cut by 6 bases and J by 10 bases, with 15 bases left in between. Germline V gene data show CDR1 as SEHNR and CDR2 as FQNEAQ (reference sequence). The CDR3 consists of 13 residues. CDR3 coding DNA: TGTGCCAGCAGATCGGGACCGGGGGGAAAACTGTTTTTT. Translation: CASRSGPGGKLFF.

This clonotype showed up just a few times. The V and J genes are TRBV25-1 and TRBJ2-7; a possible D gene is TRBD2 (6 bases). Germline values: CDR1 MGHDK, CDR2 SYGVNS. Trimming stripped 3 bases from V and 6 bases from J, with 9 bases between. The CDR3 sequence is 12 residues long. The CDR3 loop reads CASSEEGPEQYF. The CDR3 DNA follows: TGTGCCAGCAGTGAGGAGGGTCCCGAGCAGTACTTC.

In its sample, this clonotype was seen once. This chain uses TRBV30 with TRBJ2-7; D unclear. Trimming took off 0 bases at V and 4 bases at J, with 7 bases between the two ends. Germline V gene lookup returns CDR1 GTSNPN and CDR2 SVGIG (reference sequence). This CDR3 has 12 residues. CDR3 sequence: CAWSVLVYEQYF. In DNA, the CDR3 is TGTGCCTGGAGTGTTCTGGTTTACGAGCAGTACTTC.

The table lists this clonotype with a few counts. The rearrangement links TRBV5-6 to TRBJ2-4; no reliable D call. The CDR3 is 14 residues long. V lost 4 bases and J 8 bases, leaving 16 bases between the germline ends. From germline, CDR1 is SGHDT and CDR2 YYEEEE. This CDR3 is CASSPIGSGDIQYF. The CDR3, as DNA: TGTGCCAGCAGCCCAATTGGTAGTGGGGACATTCAGTACTTC.

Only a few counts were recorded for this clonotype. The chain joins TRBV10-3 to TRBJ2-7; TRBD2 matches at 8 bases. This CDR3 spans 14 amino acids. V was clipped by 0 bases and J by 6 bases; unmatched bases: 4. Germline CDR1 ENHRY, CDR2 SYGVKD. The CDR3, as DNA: TGTGCCATCAGTGAGTCGCGCGGGAGGAGCGAGCAGTACTTC. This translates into CAISESRGRSEQYF.

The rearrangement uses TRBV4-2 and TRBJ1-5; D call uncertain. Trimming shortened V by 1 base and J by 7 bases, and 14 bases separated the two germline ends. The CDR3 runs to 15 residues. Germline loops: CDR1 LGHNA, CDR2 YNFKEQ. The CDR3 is CASSQVSGGRQPQHF. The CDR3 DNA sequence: TGTGCCAGCAGCCAAGTTTCTGGAGGGAGGCAGCCCCAGCATTTT.

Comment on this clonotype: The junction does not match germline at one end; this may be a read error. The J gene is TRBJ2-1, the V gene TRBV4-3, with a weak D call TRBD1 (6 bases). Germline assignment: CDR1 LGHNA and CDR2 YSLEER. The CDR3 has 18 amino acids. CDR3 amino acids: CASSQDLRGRGGYNERFF. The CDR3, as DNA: TGCGCCAGCAGCCAAGATCTTCGGGGCAGGGGCGGGTACAATGAGCGGTTCTTC.

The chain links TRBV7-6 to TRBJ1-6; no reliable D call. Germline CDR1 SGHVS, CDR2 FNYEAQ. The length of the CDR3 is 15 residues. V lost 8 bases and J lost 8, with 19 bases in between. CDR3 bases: TGTGCCAGCCGCGAAGTAGAATACGGTGATTCACCCCTCCACTTT. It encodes CASREVEYGDSPLHF.

CDR3 loop: CASSLVESTYEQYF. Written as DNA, the CDR3 is TGTGCCAGCAGCTTAGTAGAGTCAACCTACGAGCAGTACTTC. The V gene is TRBV7-9, the J gene TRBJ2-7, with unresolved D. CDR3 length: 14 residues. The V gene lost 1 base and the J gene lost 2 bases, with 9 bases spanning the gap. Germline loops: CDR1 SEHNR, CDR2 FQNEAQ (reference sequence).

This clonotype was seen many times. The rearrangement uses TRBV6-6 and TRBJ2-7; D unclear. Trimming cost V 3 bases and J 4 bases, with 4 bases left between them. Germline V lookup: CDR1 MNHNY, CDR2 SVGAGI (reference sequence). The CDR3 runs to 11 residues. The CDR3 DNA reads TGTGCCAGCAGTTATCAGTACGAGCAGTACTTC. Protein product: CASSYQYEQYF.

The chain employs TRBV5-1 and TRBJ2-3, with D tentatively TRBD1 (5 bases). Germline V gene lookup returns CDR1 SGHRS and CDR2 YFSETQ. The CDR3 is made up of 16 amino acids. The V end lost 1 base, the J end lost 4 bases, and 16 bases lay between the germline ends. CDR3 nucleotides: TGCGCCAGCAGCTTGAGGCAGGGTACTCTTGCAGATACGCAGTATTTT. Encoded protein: CASSLRQGTLADTQYF.

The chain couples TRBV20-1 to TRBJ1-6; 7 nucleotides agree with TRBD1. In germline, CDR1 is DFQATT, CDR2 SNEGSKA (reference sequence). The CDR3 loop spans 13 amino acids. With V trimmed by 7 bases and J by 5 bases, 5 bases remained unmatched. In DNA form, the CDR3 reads TGCAGTGTTAAGGGACAGAATAATTCACCCCTCCACTTT. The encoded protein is CSVKGQNNSPLHF.

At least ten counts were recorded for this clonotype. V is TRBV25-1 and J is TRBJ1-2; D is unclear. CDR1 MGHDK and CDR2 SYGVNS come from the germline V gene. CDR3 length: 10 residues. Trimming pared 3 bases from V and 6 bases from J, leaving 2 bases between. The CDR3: CASSDHGYTF. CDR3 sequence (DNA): TGTGCCAGCAGTGATCATGGCTACACCTTC.

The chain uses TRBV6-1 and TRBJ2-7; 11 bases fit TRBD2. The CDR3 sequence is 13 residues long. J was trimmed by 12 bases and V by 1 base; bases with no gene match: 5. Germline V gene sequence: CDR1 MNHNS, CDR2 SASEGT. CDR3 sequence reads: CASSEEASGRRYF. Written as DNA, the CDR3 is TGTGCCAGCAGTGAAGAAGCTAGCGGGAGGAGGTACTTC.

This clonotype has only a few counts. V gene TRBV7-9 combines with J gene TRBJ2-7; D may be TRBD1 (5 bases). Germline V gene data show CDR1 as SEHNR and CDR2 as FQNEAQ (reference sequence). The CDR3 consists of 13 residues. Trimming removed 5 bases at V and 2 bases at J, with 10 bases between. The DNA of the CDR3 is TGTGCCAGCAGCATGGACATGGCCTACGAGCAGTACTTC. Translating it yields CASSMDMAYEQYF.

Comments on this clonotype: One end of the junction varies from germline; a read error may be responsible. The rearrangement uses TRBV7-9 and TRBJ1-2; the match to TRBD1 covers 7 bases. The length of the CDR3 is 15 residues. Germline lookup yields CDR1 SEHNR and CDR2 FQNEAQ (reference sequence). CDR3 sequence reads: CTSSPNRGANYGYTF. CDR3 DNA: TGTACCAGCAGCCCCAACAGGGGAGCTAACTATGGCTACACCTTC.

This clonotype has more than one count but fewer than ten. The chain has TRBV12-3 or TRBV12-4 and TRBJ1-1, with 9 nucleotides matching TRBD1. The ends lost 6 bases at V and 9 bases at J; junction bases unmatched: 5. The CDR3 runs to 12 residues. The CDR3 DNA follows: TGTGCCAGCAGAGGGACAGGGCTTAAAGCTTTCTTT. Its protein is CASRGTGLKAFF.

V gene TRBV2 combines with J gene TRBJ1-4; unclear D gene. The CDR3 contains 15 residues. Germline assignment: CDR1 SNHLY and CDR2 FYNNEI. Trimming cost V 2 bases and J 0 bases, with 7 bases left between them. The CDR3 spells CASSEQTATNEKLFF. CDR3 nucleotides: TGTGCCAGCAGTGAACAAACGGCAACTAATGAAAAACTGTTTTTT.

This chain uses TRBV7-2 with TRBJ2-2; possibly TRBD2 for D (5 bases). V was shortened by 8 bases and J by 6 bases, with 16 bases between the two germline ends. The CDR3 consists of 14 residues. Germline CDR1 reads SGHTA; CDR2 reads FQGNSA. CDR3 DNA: TGTGCCAGCCACAAAATCCGGGGTCCCGGGGAGCTGTTTTTT. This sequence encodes CASHKIRGPGELFF.

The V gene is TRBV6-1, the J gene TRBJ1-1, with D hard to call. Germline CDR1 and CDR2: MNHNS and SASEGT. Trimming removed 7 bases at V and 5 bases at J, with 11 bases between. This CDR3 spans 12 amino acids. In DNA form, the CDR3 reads TGTGCCAGCACCCTCCACGGGACTGAAGCTTTCTTT. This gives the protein CASTLHGTEAFF.

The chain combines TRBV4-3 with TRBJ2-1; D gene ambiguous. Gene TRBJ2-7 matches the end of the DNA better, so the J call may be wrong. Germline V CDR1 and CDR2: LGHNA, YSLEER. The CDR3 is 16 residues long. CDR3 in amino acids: CASSQDRASSYNEQYF. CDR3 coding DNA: TGCGCCAGCAGCCAAGATCGCGCGAGCTCCTACAATGAGCAGTACTTC.

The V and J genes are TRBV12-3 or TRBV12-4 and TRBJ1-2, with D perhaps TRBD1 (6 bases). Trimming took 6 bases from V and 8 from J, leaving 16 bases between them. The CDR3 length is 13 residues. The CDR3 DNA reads TGTGCCAGCAGACCCGGGGGCGCGGCCGGCTACACCTTC. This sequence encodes CASRPGGAAGYTF.

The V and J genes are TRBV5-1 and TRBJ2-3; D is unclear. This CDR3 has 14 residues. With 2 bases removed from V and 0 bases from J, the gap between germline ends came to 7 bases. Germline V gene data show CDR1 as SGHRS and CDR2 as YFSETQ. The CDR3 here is CASSLTMSTDTQYF. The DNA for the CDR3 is TGCGCCAGCAGCTTAACGATGAGCACAGATACGCAGTATTTT. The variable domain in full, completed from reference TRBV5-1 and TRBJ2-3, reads KAGVTQTPRYLIKTRGQQVTLSCSPISGHRSVSWYQQTPGQGLQFLFEYFSETQRNKGNFPGRFSGRQFSNSRSEMNVSTLELGDSALYLCASSLTMSTDTQYFGPGTRLTVL.

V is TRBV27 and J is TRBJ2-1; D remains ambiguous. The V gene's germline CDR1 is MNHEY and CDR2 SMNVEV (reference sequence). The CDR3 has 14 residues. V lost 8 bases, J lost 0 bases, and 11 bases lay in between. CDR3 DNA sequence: TGTGCCAGCGCGGAACTGAGCTCCTACAATGAGCAGTTCTTC. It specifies CASAELSSYNEQFF.

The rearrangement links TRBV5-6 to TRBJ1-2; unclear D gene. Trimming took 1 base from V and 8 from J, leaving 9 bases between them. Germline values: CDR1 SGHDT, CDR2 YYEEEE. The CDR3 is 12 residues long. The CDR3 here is CASSLIGPGYTF. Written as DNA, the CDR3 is TGTGCCAGCAGCTTGATAGGCCCAGGCTACACCTTC.

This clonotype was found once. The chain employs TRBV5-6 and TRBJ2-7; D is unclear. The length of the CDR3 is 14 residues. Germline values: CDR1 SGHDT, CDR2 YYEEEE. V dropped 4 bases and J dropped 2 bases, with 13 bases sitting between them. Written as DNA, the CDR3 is TGTGCCAGCAGCCCTACGACGGAGACCTACGAGCAGTACTTC. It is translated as CASSPTTETYEQYF.

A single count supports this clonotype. CDR3 loop: CASSQPLAKYTDTQYF. For the CDR3, the DNA is TGTGCCAGCAGCCAACCACTAGCGAAATATACAGATACGCAGTATTTT. This chain joins TRBV7-2 and TRBJ2-3; 7 nucleotides align to TRBD2. Germline-derived CDR1 and CDR2 are SGHTA and FQGNSA. With V trimmed by 5 bases and J by 3 bases, 11 bases remained unmatched. The CDR3 spans 16 residues.

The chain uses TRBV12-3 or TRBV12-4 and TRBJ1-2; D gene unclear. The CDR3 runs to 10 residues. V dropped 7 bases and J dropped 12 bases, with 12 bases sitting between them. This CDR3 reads CASKGPLHTF. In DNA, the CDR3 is TGTGCCAGCAAAGGACCCCTCCACACCTTC.